The 25 T cell receptor beta chains below come from one sample, sequenced in a study of a mutant IDH1 vaccine in newly diagnosed glioma. The assay was immunoSEQ multiplex PCR, and TCRdb's table has in-frame clones only and misses some. The top ten clones hold 10% to 15% of a sample with about 50,000 clones, 76% of them seen once. These receptors' antigens are unknown. Time point described: week 35, safety follow-up. Vaccination comprised doses that each held 300 ug of mutant IDH1 20-mer peptide, plus topical imiquimod. This specimen consisted of PBMCs, obtained from a glioma patient whose treatment included an IDH1 peptide vaccine. These TCRs come from a man aged 35 to 55 with glioma.

This clone showed up just a few times. The chain links TRBV2 to TRBJ1-4; 7 bases fit TRBD1. The germline V gene has CDR1 SNHLY and CDR2 FYNNEI. This CDR3 comprises 14 residues. The junction had 6 bases not matched to a gene; V was cut back by 6 bases and J by 5 bases. This chain's CDR3 is CASRPQGLNEKLFF. In DNA form, the CDR3 reads TGTGCCAGCAGGCCACAGGGGCTAAATGAAAAACTGTTTTTT.

This chain joins TRBV6-5 and TRBJ1-1; possibly TRBD1 for D (6 bases). Germline V CDR1 and CDR2: MNHEY, SVGAGI. This CDR3 is built from 15 residues. Trimming left V 2 bases short and J 1 base short, with 11 bases between. CDR3 loop: CASSYVLQGNTEAFF. The CDR3 DNA reads TGTGCCAGCAGTTACGTCCTACAGGGGAACACTGAAGCTTTCTTT.

The chain links TRBV30 to TRBJ1-2, with a tentative D call TRBD1 (5 bases). The CDR3 runs to 13 residues. Germline-derived CDR1 and CDR2 are GTSNPN and SVGIG (reference sequence). V was shortened by 0 bases and J by 7 bases, with 12 bases between the two germline ends. The CDR3 region has the DNA TGTGCCTGGAGTGTCGGGGGTCGAGGTGGCTACACCTTC. Translating gives CAWSVGGRGGYTF.

The chain has TRBV19 and TRBJ1-1, with D maybe TRBD1 (5 bases). The germline V gene encodes CDR1 LNHDA and CDR2 SQIVND (reference sequence). This CDR3 spans 14 amino acids. V gave up 5 bases and J gave up 0 bases, with 10 bases separating them. The CDR3 nucleotides are TGTGCCAGTAGTCCCCAGGGATTGAACACTGAAGCTTTCTTT. It yields the protein CASSPQGLNTEAFF.

The chain is built from TRBV29-1 and TRBJ2-7; weak D call: TRBD1 (5 bases). Trimming pared 7 bases from V and 6 bases from J, leaving 13 bases between. Germline V gene lookup returns CDR1 SQVTM and CDR2 ANQGSEA. There are 11 residues in the CDR3. The CDR3 here is CSGKDNREQYF. As DNA, the CDR3 is TGCAGCGGGAAGGACAACCGCGAGCAGTACTTC.

The CDR3: CASSLAGRNTEAFF. CDR3 DNA: TGTGCCAGCAGCTTGGCCGGGCGGAACACTGAAGCTTTCTTT. The chain recombines TRBV5-4 with TRBJ1-1, with unresolved D. The V end was cut by 0 bases, the J end by 1 base, with 7 bases between. Germline lookup yields CDR1 SGHNT and CDR2 YYREEE (reference sequence). The CDR3 is 14 amino acids.

The V call is TRBV18, the J call TRBJ1-4; the D gene is possibly TRBD1 (6 bases). Germline V gene data show CDR1 as KGHSH and CDR2 as LQKENI. The ends were cut back, 4 bases at V and 3 bases at J, with 12 bases in the middle. The CDR3 is made up of 15 amino acids. The CDR3 DNA reads as TGTGCCAGCTCACAACAGGGTTTGGCTAATGAAAAACTGTTTTTT. This gives the protein CASSQQGLANEKLFF. Complete variable domain (other parts from reference TRBV18 and TRBJ1-4): NAGVMQNPRHLVRRRGQEARLRCSPMKGHSHVYWYRQLPEEGLKFMVYLQKENIIDESGMPKERFSAEFPKEGPSILRIQQVVRGDSAAYFCASSQQGLANEKLFFGSGTQLSVL.

The chain employs TRBV6-1 and TRBJ2-7; maybe TRBD2 (5 bases). The V and J ends lost 1 base and 7 bases respectively, with 20 bases between them. This CDR3 spans 16 amino acids. The V gene's germline CDR1 is MNHNS and CDR2 SASEGT. The CDR3 coding sequence is TGTGCCAGCAGTGAAGTCGCTAGCTGGTTACTAAGGGAGCAGTACTTC. This sequence encodes CASSEVASWLLREQYF.

The rearrangement joins TRBV6-1 to TRBJ2-2, with D tentatively TRBD1 (5 bases). The CDR3 loop spans 14 amino acids. Trimming pared 6 bases from V and 4 bases from J, leaving 12 bases between. Germline CDR1 and CDR2: MNHNS and SASEGT. CDR3 amino acids: CASRLGAVTGELFF. The CDR3, as DNA: TGTGCCAGCAGGTTAGGGGCGGTCACCGGGGAGCTGTTTTTT.

The chain is built from TRBV5-6 and TRBJ1-1, with D tentatively TRBD1 (6 bases). The CDR3 spans 13 residues. CDR1 and CDR2 from the germline V gene are SGHDT and YYEEEE. V was trimmed by 1 base and J by 8 bases, leaving 12 bases between them. The CDR3 sequence: CASSLMDSQEAFF. The CDR3, as DNA: TGTGCCAGCAGCTTGATGGACAGTCAGGAAGCTTTCTTT.

This clone was recorded a few times. The CDR3 sequence is CSVAQDRGELFF. CDR3 nucleotides: TGCAGCGTTGCCCAGGATCGGGGGGAGCTGTTTTTT. V usage is TRBV29-1 and J usage is TRBJ2-2; D not resolved. Germline CDR1 and CDR2: SQVTM and ANQGSEA. The CDR3 sequence is 12 residues long. The V and J ends lost 4 bases and 8 bases respectively, with 11 bases between them.

CDR3 amino acids: CASLLRRDSGYTF. CDR3 nucleotides: TGTGCCAGCCTCTTACGCCGGGACTCTGGCTACACCTTC. V is TRBV6-1 and J is TRBJ1-2; D may be TRBD1 (5 bases). Looked up from germline, CDR1 is MNHNS and CDR2 is SASEGT. The CDR3 has 13 amino acids. V was pared by 8 bases and J by 7 bases, with 17 bases between.

The chain has TRBV5-1 and TRBJ1-1; no clear D. The germline V gene encodes CDR1 SGHRS and CDR2 YFSETQ. V was pared by 1 base and J by 1 base, with 8 bases between. The CDR3 covers 14 residues. In nucleotides, the CDR3 is TGCGCCAGCAGCTTGAAAGGGTCGAACACTGAAGCTTTCTTT. It translates to CASSLKGSNTEAFF.

The V and J genes are TRBV18 and TRBJ2-7; no reliable D call. Looked up from germline, CDR1 is KGHSH and CDR2 is LQKENI. This CDR3 contains 11 residues. Trimming took 3 bases from V and 7 from J, leaving 7 bases between them. The CDR3, as DNA: TGTGCCAGCTCACCGGGTGGAGAGCAGTACGTC. It translates to CASSPGGEQYV.

The rearrangement joins TRBV6-1 to TRBJ1-4; D gene uncertain. CDR3 length: 11 amino acids. V gave up 5 bases and J gave up 8 bases, with 6 bases separating them. Germline CDR1 reads MNHNS; CDR2 reads SASEGT. The CDR3 region is CASSYGEKLFF. CDR3 bases: TGTGCCAGCAGTTATGGGGAAAAACTGTTTTTT.

The rearrangement links TRBV28 to TRBJ2-7; D gene ambiguous. The V gene's germline CDR1 is MDHEN and CDR2 SYDVKM. V gave up 4 bases and J gave up 7 bases, with 11 bases separating them. The CDR3 has 12 amino acids. In nucleotides, the CDR3 is TGTGCCAGCAGTTCCGCCCTTGAGGAGCAGTACGTC. Translated: CASSSALEEQYV.

The chain uses TRBV10-3 and TRBJ1-2; no firm D call. Germline CDR1 ENHRY, CDR2 SYGVKD. The V end was cut by 6 bases, the J end by 1 base, with 24 bases between. The CDR3 extends over 18 amino acids. CDR3: CAISPHGTEMAHNYGYTF. The CDR3 DNA follows: TGTGCCATCAGCCCTCATGGCACGGAGATGGCACATAACTATGGCTACACCTTC.

V is TRBV2 and J is TRBJ2-1; 9 positions agree with TRBD2. After removal of 6 bases from V and 9 bases from J, the junction contained 12 bases not matched to a gene. From germline, CDR1 is SNHLY and CDR2 FYNNEI. This CDR3 is 15 amino acids long. The CDR3 region is CASRAREGLYGEQFF. The CDR3 DNA reads TGTGCCAGCAGGGCGCGGGAGGGCCTTTACGGTGAGCAGTTCTTC.

The chain combines TRBV5-1 with TRBJ2-2, with 8 bases that match TRBD1. The CDR3 contains 17 residues. Per the germline V gene, CDR1 is SGHRS and CDR2 is YFSETQ. The junction had 10 bases not matched to a gene; V was cut back by 2 bases and J by 4 bases. For the CDR3, the DNA is TGCGCCAGCAGCTTATCCCAGGGGGCGCGGAGCACCGGGGAGCTGTTTTTT. Amino acid sequence: CASSLSQGARSTGELFF. Looking up the rest from reference TRBV5-1 and TRBJ2-2 gives the full variable domain: KAGVTQTPRYLIKTRGQQVTLSCSPISGHRSVSWYQQTPGQGLQFLFEYFSETQRNKGNFPGRFSGRQFSNSRSEMNVSTLELGDSALYLCASSLSQGARSTGELFFGEGSRLTVL.

This rearrangement joins TRBV7-9 to TRBJ1-5; weak D call: TRBD1 (5 bases). The CDR3 loop spans 15 amino acids. Germline values: CDR1 SEHNR, CDR2 FQNEAQ (reference sequence). Trimming shortened V by 4 bases and J by 7 bases, and 17 bases separated the two germline ends. The CDR3: CASSSIRDPSQPQHF. CDR3 nucleotide sequence: TGTGCCAGCAGCTCGATCCGGGACCCCAGCCAGCCCCAGCATTTT. The complete variable domain, with remaining parts taken from reference TRBV7-9 and TRBJ1-5, reads DTGVSQNPRHKITKRGQNVTFRCDPISEHNRLYWYRQTLGQGPEFLTYFQNEAQLEKSRLLSDRFSAERPKGSFSTLEIQRTEQGDSAMYLCASSSIRDPSQPQHFGDGTRLSIL.

This chain connects TRBV5-4 to TRBJ2-2, with unresolved D. In germline, CDR1 is SGHNT, CDR2 YYREEE (reference sequence). CDR3 size: 12 residues. The V end was cut by 5 bases, the J end by 5 bases, with 7 bases between. The CDR3 protein is CASRRFTGELFF. The DNA of the CDR3 is TGTGCCAGCAGGAGATTTACCGGGGAGCTGTTTTTT.

This sequence joins TRBV7-9 and TRBJ2-7; D is uncertain. The CDR3 spans 13 residues. With 6 bases removed from V and 0 bases from J, the gap between germline ends came to 9 bases. CDR1 is SEHNR, CDR2 FQNEAQ, per germline (reference sequence). CDR3 protein: CASRDTASYEQYF. DNA of the CDR3: TGTGCCAGCAGGGATACAGCCTCCTACGAGCAGTACTTC.

The genes are TRBV5-1 and TRBJ1-2; 7 nucleotides agree with TRBD1. The CDR3 has 16 amino acids. J lost 8 bases, V lost 7 bases, and 20 bases had no gene match. Germline V CDR1 and CDR2: SGHRS, YFSETQ. The CDR3 loop is CASATTGQGRVSGYTF. The CDR3 DNA reads TGCGCCAGCGCCACGACAGGGCAGGGAAGGGTGAGCGGCTACACCTTC.

V is TRBV19 and J is TRBJ1-5; 8 nucleotides align to TRBD1. Germline V gives CDR1 LNHDA, CDR2 SQIVND (reference sequence). The trim removed 8 bases at V and 2 bases at J, leaving 5 bases unmatched. The CDR3 is made up of 14 amino acids. Here the CDR3 reads CASVGQVRNQPQHF. The CDR3 DNA follows: TGTGCCAGTGTGGGACAGGTACGCAATCAGCCCCAGCATTTT.

The chain carries TRBV28 and TRBJ1-3, with D possibly TRBD1 on 6 matching bases. The CDR3 has 17 residues. Germline CDR1 is MDHEN and CDR2 is SYDVKM. V was trimmed by 4 bases and J by 0 bases, leaving 16 bases between them. The CDR3 loop reads CASSSVRRGYSGNTIYF. The CDR3 DNA reads as TGTGCCAGCAGTTCCGTCCGCAGGGGATACTCTGGAAACACCATATATTTT.